This T cell receptor (beta chain) was recovered during a study of OX40 agonist ivuxolimab in advanced cancers. On the study more broadly: Partial responses were achieved by three patients, of whom one had hepatocellular carcinoma and two had cutaneous melanoma.

Sequenced by immunoSEQ multiplex PCR; TCRdb stores in-frame clones only, minus some. The sample records about 82,000 clones, approximately 85% being singletons. Per the germline V gene, CDR1 is SSHAT and CDR2 is FNYEAQ (reference sequence). V lost 1 base, J lost 5 bases, and 8 bases stayed unmatched. This CDR3 region has 16 residues. General study findings and limits: Partial responders at 0.1-3.0 mg/kg had among the lowest clonal expansion. At 0.1 to 3.0 mg/kg, CD4+ and CD8+ blood T cells expanded clonally by week 6. Researchers report that CD8+ T cells had, on average, more expanded clones than CD4+.

About this clone itself: Its antigen is as yet unknown.

The sample here was CD4+ or CD8+ T cells sorted from blood, taken in a trial of the OX40 agonist ivuxolimab. The TCR comes from an adult with an advanced solid tumor such as melanoma, head and neck, liver or kidney cancer. This rearrangement joins TRBV7-7 to TRBJ2-5; the match to TRBD1 covers 9 bases. CDR3 in DNA: TGTGCCAGCAGCTTAGGGACAGGGGCCCAGGAGGAGACCCAGTACTTC. Its protein product is CASSLGTGAQEETQYF.